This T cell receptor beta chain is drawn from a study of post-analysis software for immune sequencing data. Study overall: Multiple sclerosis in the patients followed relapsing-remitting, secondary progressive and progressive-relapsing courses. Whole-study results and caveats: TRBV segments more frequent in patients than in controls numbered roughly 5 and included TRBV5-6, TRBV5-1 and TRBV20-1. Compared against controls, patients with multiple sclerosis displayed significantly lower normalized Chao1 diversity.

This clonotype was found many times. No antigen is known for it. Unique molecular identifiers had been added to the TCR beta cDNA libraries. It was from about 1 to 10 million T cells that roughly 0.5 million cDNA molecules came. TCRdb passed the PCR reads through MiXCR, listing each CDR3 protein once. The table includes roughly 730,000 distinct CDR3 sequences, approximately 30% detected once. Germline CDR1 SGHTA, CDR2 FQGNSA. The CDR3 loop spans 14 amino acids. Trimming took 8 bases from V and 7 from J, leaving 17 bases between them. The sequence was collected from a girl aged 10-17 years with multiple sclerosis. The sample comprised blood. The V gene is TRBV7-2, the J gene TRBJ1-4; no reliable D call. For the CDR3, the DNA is TGTGCCAGCGCCTTCACGACGACGGCTGAAAAACTGTTTTTT. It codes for CASAFTTTAEKLFF.